This T cell receptor beta chain was found in a study of OX40 agonist ivuxolimab in advanced cancers. Whole-study results and caveats: Clonal expansion was among the lowest in partial responders at 0.1-3.0 mg/kg, especially CD8+.

On this clone: Its antigen is as yet unknown.

The V end lost 4 bases, the J end lost 10 bases, and 35 bases lay between the germline ends. The CDR3 consists of 20 residues. CDR1 and CDR2 (germline): SGHNT, YYREEE (reference sequence). Clones were sequenced by immunoSEQ multiplex PCR, and TCRdb holds only the in-frame ones, with some missing. The table records tens of thousands of clones, roughly 94% of them present only once. This TCR came from an adult with an advanced solid tumor such as melanoma, head and neck, liver or kidney cancer. The chain uses TRBV5-4 and TRBJ1-4, with D perhaps TRBD1 (5 bases). The sequencing here drew on CD4+ or CD8+ T cells sorted from blood, taken in a trial of the OX40 agonist ivuxolimab. The CDR3 sequence is CASSPWDASIMPGETSKLFF. CDR3 coding DNA: TGTGCCAGCAGCCCGTGGGACGCCTCGATCATGCCCGGGGAGACTTCAAAACTGTTTTTT.